The 18 T cell receptor beta chains below come from one sample, sequenced in a study of T cells in Graves' hyperthyroidism and ophthalmopathy. Researchers took RNA transcripts and amplified the TCR beta CDR3 regions from them. The HTBI set primed first-round TCR CDR3 RT-PCR. MiXCR, applied by TCRdb to the multiplex PCR reads, yields one record per CDR3 protein. The sample has a few hundred thousand distinct CDR3 sequences; approximately 14% are singletons. Specimen: blood. Every receptor here comes from a woman aged 50 to 60 with Graves' hyperthyroidism that later progressed to Graves' ophthalmopathy.

This clonotype was seen many times. V and J are TRBV24-1 and TRBJ1-5, with D tentatively TRBD1 (5 bases). The CDR3 extends over 13 amino acids. Germline CDR1 is KGHDR and CDR2 is SFDVKD. Deletions cut 6 bases from V and 5 bases from J, with 10 bases between. This CDR3 reads CATSSRGDQPQHF. The CDR3 DNA reads TGTGCCACCAGTTCCCGGGGGGATCAGCCCCAGCATTTT.

This clonotype occurred a few times. The V and J genes are TRBV14 and TRBJ2-3, with D uncertain. Germline V gives CDR1 SGHDN, CDR2 FVKESK. The CDR3 sequence is 15 residues long. V gave up 5 bases and J gave up 3 bases, with 15 bases separating them. The CDR3 DNA reads as TGTGCCAGCAGCGAGCTCCGGGTTAGGACAGATACGCAGTATTTT. Its protein is CASSELRVRTDTQYF.

The gene calls are TRBV5-1 and TRBJ2-3, with TRBD2 matching over 9 bases. Germline V gives CDR1 SGHRS, CDR2 YFSETQ. After removal of 0 bases from V and 5 bases from J, the junction contained 16 bases not matched to a gene. CDR3 length equals 19 residues. The CDR3 is CASSLGWPSGKRIVDTQYF. The CDR3 nucleotides are TGCGCCAGCAGCTTGGGTTGGCCTAGCGGGAAGAGAATCGTAGATACGCAGTATTTT.

This clonotype was counted ten times or more. The V gene is TRBV29-1, the J gene TRBJ2-2, with 10 nucleotides matching TRBD1. V shed 1 base, J shed 6 bases, and the junction held 2 bases outside the gene matches. There are 14 residues in the CDR3. The germline gives CDR1 SQVTM, CDR2 ANQGSEA. The CDR3 DNA is TGCAGCGTTGAAGCGGGACAGGGGTCCGGGGAGCTGTTTTTT. Its translation: CSVEAGQGSGELFF.

This clonotype was observed many times. The CDR3 DNA is TGCGCCAGCAGCTTGGATGTGGGGTCCTACGAGCAGTACTTC. Translation: CASSLDVGSYEQYF. The J gene is TRBJ2-7, the V gene TRBV5-1; no clear D gene. This CDR3 has 14 residues. V was cut by 0 bases and J by 1 base, with 8 bases left in between. The germline gives CDR1 SGHRS, CDR2 YFSETQ.

This clonotype was found a few times. The chain carries TRBV5-1 and TRBJ1-5, with a possible D match to TRBD1 (5 bases). Germline V CDR1 and CDR2: SGHRS, YFSETQ. The V gene lost 0 bases and the J gene lost 4 bases, with 11 bases spanning the gap. This CDR3 spans 15 amino acids. The CDR3 DNA reads as TGCGCCAGCAGCTTGGAGTCAGGGCGTAATCAGCCCCAGCATTTT. Protein: CASSLESGRNQPQHF.

V usage is TRBV5-5 and J usage is TRBJ2-5, with 15 bases fitting TRBD2. The V segment lost 0 bases and the J segment 5 bases; nucleotides outside the gene matches: 2. The CDR3 contains 16 residues. The germline gives CDR1 SGHKS, CDR2 YYEKEE (reference sequence). The CDR3 DNA reads TGTGCCAGCAGCTTGGGGACTAGCGGGAGGGCGGAGACCCAGTACTTC. This codes for CASSLGTSGRAETQYF.

This clonotype came up many times. The V call is TRBV11-2, the J call TRBJ2-1; D is possibly TRBD2 (5 bases). Trimming shortened V by 9 bases and J by 5 bases, and 20 bases separated the two germline ends. The germline gives CDR1 SGHAT, CDR2 FQNNGV. There are 15 residues in the CDR3. This CDR3 reads CASHNWGALDNEQFF. In DNA, the CDR3 is TGTGCCAGTCATAATTGGGGAGCCTTGGACAATGAGCAGTTCTTC.

This clonotype was seen many times. The V call is TRBV13, the J call TRBJ2-7; D remains ambiguous. V was trimmed by 5 bases and J by 4 bases, leaving 12 bases between them. Germline CDR1 PRHDT, CDR2 FYEKMQ (reference sequence). The CDR3 has 13 amino acids. The CDR3 is CASSPGGPYEQYF. The CDR3 region has the DNA TGTGCCAGCAGCCCCGGTGGACCGTACGAGCAGTACTTC.

At least ten counts were recorded for this clonotype. J is TRBJ2-5 and V is TRBV28, with 10 nucleotides matching TRBD2. V shed 6 bases and J 7 bases; nucleotides not matched to a gene: 14. The CDR3 contains 16 residues. Germline CDR1 and CDR2: MDHEN and SYDVKM. CDR3 residues: CASSHRGSGRAGTQYF. The CDR3 coding sequence is TGTGCCAGCAGCCACCGGGGGAGCGGGAGGGCCGGGACCCAGTACTTC.

This clonotype was picked up many times. V and J are TRBV28 and TRBJ1-1; weak D call: TRBD1 (5 bases). This CDR3 contains 14 residues. The germline CDR1 and CDR2 sequences are MDHEN and SYDVKM. V dropped 3 bases and J dropped 1 base, with 9 bases sitting between them. CDR3 sequence reads: CASSFQGRNTEAFF. CDR3 sequence (DNA): TGTGCCAGCAGTTTTCAGGGACGGAACACTGAAGCTTTCTTT.

This clonotype was recorded many times. The chain links TRBV11-2 to TRBJ1-1, with D maybe TRBD1 (6 bases). V was shortened by 5 bases and J by 5 bases, with 15 bases between the two germline ends. The germline CDR1 and CDR2 sequences are SGHAT and FQNNGV. The CDR3 is 14 residues long. The CDR3 protein is CASSQRTGSTEAFF. In DNA, the CDR3 is TGTGCCAGCAGCCAGCGTACAGGGAGTACTGAAGCTTTCTTT.

This clonotype was counted a few times. The chain uses TRBV5-1 and TRBJ2-7; D possibly corresponds to TRBD1 (7 bases). V lost 2 bases and J lost 2, with 14 bases in between. The CDR3 length is 15 residues. Germline V gives CDR1 SGHRS, CDR2 YFSETQ. CDR3 residues: CASSFQGGGPYEQYF. As DNA, the CDR3 is TGCGCCAGCAGCTTCCAGGGGGGAGGCCCCTACGAGCAGTACTTC.

This clonotype has at least ten counts. The J gene is TRBJ1-2, the V gene TRBV12-3 or TRBV12-4; perhaps TRBD1 as D (6 bases). The CDR3 consists of 15 residues. V lost 6 bases and J lost 5, with 19 bases in between. In DNA form, the CDR3 reads TGTGCCAGCAGGGAGGACAGCCTGATTATGTATGGCTACACCTTC. This codes for CASREDSLIMYGYTF.

This clonotype turned up a few times. V and J are TRBV6-1 and TRBJ2-1, with a possible D match to TRBD2 (5 bases). The CDR3 contains 16 residues. Trimming took 6 bases from V and 1 from J, leaving 16 bases between them. Germline CDR1 is MNHNS and CDR2 is SASEGT. The CDR3 DNA follows: TGTGCCAGCAGCGGAAGACGGGGTAGTTCCTACAATGAGCAGTTCTTC. It specifies CASSGRRGSSYNEQFF.

This clonotype was observed at least ten times. The CDR3 spells CASWGQGGTEAFF. For the CDR3, the DNA is TGTGCCAGTTGGGGGCAGGGCGGCACTGAAGCTTTCTTT. The chain recombines TRBV28 with TRBJ1-1; possible D gene TRBD1, 6 bases. The CDR3 length is 13 residues. The germline V gene encodes CDR1 MDHEN and CDR2 SYDVKM. V was pared by 9 bases and J by 4 bases, with 15 bases between.

This clonotype was seen repeatedly, ten times or more. The rearrangement links TRBV30 to TRBJ1-5; no clear D. The CDR3 length is 13 residues. From germline, CDR1 is GTSNPN and CDR2 SVGIG (reference sequence). With 1 base removed from V and 6 bases from J, the gap between germline ends came to 10 bases. CDR3 coding DNA: TGTGCCTGGAGTGGCGGAGGCGGTCAGCCCCAGCATTTT. It is translated as CAWSGGGGQPQHF.

The rearrangement uses TRBV19 and TRBJ1-1; 7 bases align to TRBD1. Germline CDR1 and CDR2: LNHDA and SQIVND (reference sequence). The CDR3 has 17 residues. V shed 5 bases, J shed 0 bases, and the junction held 12 bases outside the gene matches. The CDR3 here is CASSSLPGRGVNTEAFF. CDR3 in DNA: TGTGCCAGTAGTTCCTTGCCGGGCAGGGGGGTGAACACTGAAGCTTTCTTT.